The sequence of this T cell receptor (beta chain) was determined in a study of cytomegalovirus exposure and HLA in healthy donors. Regarding this clone: The antigen is unknown.

The primer mix had 60 Vbeta and 13 Jbeta primers. The protocol was immunoSEQ multiplex PCR, while the TCRdb copy is restricted to in-frame clones and leaves out a portion. This sample's table reports roughly 120,000 clones. Germline-derived CDR1 and CDR2 are SGDLS and YYNGEE. This CDR3 is built from 13 residues. Trimming left V 3 bases short and J 8 bases short, with 14 bases between. Study-wide results and caveats: The presence/absence work took it that sequencing depth was about the same across donors. Rarity marked most TCR sequences, yet some public TCRs occurred in many donors. Most CMV-associated TCR beta chains were later found to appear HLA-restricted. Cytomegalovirus association was listed for around 180 TCR beta chains.

The chain couples TRBV9 to TRBJ1-2, with D hard to call. Sequencing was performed on PBMCs. This receptor was taken from a man aged 35 to 55 in good health and CMV-seropositive. The CDR3 DNA reads TGTGCCAGCAGCGACGAGGGAAAAAGCGGCTACACCTTC. It codes for CASSDEGKSGYTF.